Each of the 23 T cell receptor beta chains below was sequenced from the same sample in a study of blood T cell repertoires in COVID-19. Measured with immunoSEQ multiplex PCR; TCRdb has only the in-frame clones, and not every one. The repertoire has under 100,000 clones, about 85% of them found once; the top ten carry over 15%. Input material: peripheral blood. These TCRs come from a man older than 75 with active or convalescent COVID-19.

The rearrangement uses TRBV5-6 and TRBJ2-7, with 10 bases lining up with TRBD2. CDR3 length: 16 amino acids. From germline, CDR1 is SGHDT and CDR2 YYEEEE. Trimming took 0 bases from V and 4 from J; bases not matched to a gene: 7. In DNA, the CDR3 is TGTGCCAGCAGCTTGGATCTTACTAGCGGGATATACGAGCAGTACGTC. It codes for CASSLDLTSGIYEQYV.

This chain uses TRBV5-4 with TRBJ2-5; D is possibly TRBD1 (6 bases). In germline, CDR1 is SGHNT, CDR2 YYREEE (reference sequence). V lost 4 bases and J lost 5, with 12 bases in between. This CDR3 has 13 amino acids. DNA for the CDR3: TGTGCCAGCAGCCGAGGGGGACGCGAGACCCAGTACTTC. The encoded protein is CASSRGGRETQYF.

The chain has TRBV5-1 and TRBJ1-1; D possibly corresponds to TRBD1 (5 bases). The CDR3 is 15 amino acids. Trimming shortened V by 4 bases and J by 1 base, and 14 bases separated the two germline ends. Germline V CDR1 and CDR2: SGHRS, YFSETQ. CDR3: CASSPMPGPNTEAFF. CDR3 bases: TGCGCCAGCAGCCCTATGCCAGGGCCGAACACTGAAGCTTTCTTT.

Turning to this clone: A read error may account for a junction end that differs from germline. The V gene is TRBV6-5, the J gene TRBJ2-5; D gene uncertain. The CDR3 sequence is 11 residues long. Germline assignment: CDR1 MNHEY and CDR2 SVGAGI. This CDR3 reads CASSLQEAQYF. In DNA, the CDR3 is TGTGCCAGCAGTCTCCAAGAGGCCCAGTACTTC.

The V and J genes are TRBV27 and TRBJ1-2; TRBD1 matches 8 bases. The CDR3 is 14 amino acids. Trimming cost V 4 bases and J 4 bases; bases outside gene matches: 5. Germline V gene data show CDR1 as MNHEY and CDR2 as SMNVEV (reference sequence). CDR3 amino acids: CASSSLQGVYGYTF. DNA for the CDR3: TGTGCCAGCAGTTCCCTACAGGGGGTCTATGGCTACACCTTC.

This clone came up once. V gene TRBV5-4 combines with J gene TRBJ2-1, with 14 bases fitting TRBD2. V lost 3 bases, J lost 8 bases, and 7 bases stayed unmatched. This CDR3 has 16 amino acids. The germline V gene has CDR1 SGHNT and CDR2 YYREEE (reference sequence). DNA of the CDR3: TGTGCCAGCAGCTCCCGACTAGCGGGGGGGCGTGATGAGCAGTTCTTC. It yields the protein CASSSRLAGGRDEQFF.

The chain combines TRBV5-1 with TRBJ2-3, with D unresolved. CDR1 SGHRS and CDR2 YFSETQ come from the germline V gene. The length of the CDR3 is 12 residues. Trimming took off 4 bases at V and 5 bases at J, with 8 bases between the two ends. This CDR3 reads CASSPHRDTQYF. The CDR3 DNA reads as TGCGCCAGCAGCCCACACCGAGATACGCAGTATTTT.

This chain uses TRBV30 with TRBJ2-5; D ambiguous. The CDR3 loop spans 12 amino acids. Trimming stripped 0 bases from V and 2 bases from J, with 4 bases between. Germline assignment: CDR1 GTSNPN and CDR2 SVGIG (reference sequence). CDR3 residues: CAWSVYQETQYF. The CDR3 DNA is TGTGCCTGGAGTGTGTATCAAGAGACCCAGTACTTC. The variable domain in full, with the rest retrieved from reference TRBV30 and TRBJ2-5, is SQTIHQWPATLVQPVGSPLSLECTVEGTSNPNLYWYRQAAGRGLQLLFYSVGIGQISSEVPQNLSASRPQDRQFILSSKKLLLSDSGFYLCAWSVYQETQYFGPGTRLLVL.

V gene TRBV7-2 combines with J gene TRBJ1-3; possibly TRBD1 for D (6 bases). The CDR3 runs to 15 residues. Looked up from germline, CDR1 is SGHTA and CDR2 is FQGNSA. V shed 5 bases and J shed 2 bases, with 13 bases lying between them. Here the CDR3 reads CASSPGTPPGNTIYF. The CDR3, as DNA: TGTGCCAGCAGCCCGGGGACACCCCCTGGAAACACCATATATTTT.

The chain employs TRBV7-9 and TRBJ2-3, with a possible D match to TRBD1 (5 bases). The CDR3 is made up of 14 amino acids. V was clipped by 4 bases and J by 2 bases, with 10 bases between them. CDR1 SEHNR and CDR2 FQNEAQ come from the germline V gene (reference sequence). The CDR3, as DNA: TGTGCCAGCAGCTCGGACAAGGCCACAGATACGCAGTATTTT. Protein sequence: CASSSDKATDTQYF.

V and J are TRBV9 and TRBJ2-2; tentatively, D is TRBD1 (6 bases). The CDR3 loop spans 15 amino acids. Per the germline V gene, CDR1 is SGDLS and CDR2 is YYNGEE. Trimming took 3 bases from V and 2 from J, leaving 11 bases between them. The CDR3 region is CASSARTVNTGELFF. In DNA form, the CDR3 reads TGTGCCAGCAGCGCCAGGACAGTAAACACCGGGGAGCTGTTTTTT.

With regard to this clone: The same CDR3 is also encoded by other DNA sequences in this sample. V gene TRBV6-5 combines with J gene TRBJ1-4; perhaps TRBD1 as D (6 bases). The CDR3 covers 14 residues. Trimming shortened V by 2 bases and J by 2 bases, and 6 bases separated the two germline ends. Germline CDR1 MNHEY, CDR2 SVGAGI. This CDR3 reads CASSYDRTNEKLFF. CDR3 coding DNA: TGTGCCAGCAGTTACGACAGGACTAATGAAAAACTGTTTTTT.

The rearrangement joins TRBV28 to TRBJ2-7; no clear D. The germline gives CDR1 MDHEN, CDR2 SYDVKM. The CDR3 length is 13 residues. V gave up 8 bases and J gave up 0 bases, with 11 bases separating them. This CDR3 is CASRRGLSYEQYV. The CDR3 region has the DNA TGTGCCAGCCGGAGAGGCCTCTCCTACGAGCAGTACGTC.

The count of this clone is one. The gene calls are TRBV5-1 and TRBJ2-6; D is perhaps TRBD1 (5 bases). The CDR3 has 17 residues. Trimming stripped 1 base from V and 0 bases from J, with 11 bases between. Germline CDR1 SGHRS, CDR2 YFSETQ. The CDR3 bases are TGCGCCAGCAGCTTGTTACAGGCCTTCTCTGGGGCCAACGTCCTGACTTTC. Translation: CASSLLQAFSGANVLTF.

V is TRBV24-1 and J is TRBJ1-2; a possible D gene is TRBD1 (6 bases). Germline-derived CDR1 and CDR2 are KGHDR and SFDVKD. The CDR3 length is 13 residues. Trimming took off 4 bases at V and 4 bases at J, with 9 bases between the two ends. CDR3 residues: CATSDEGGYGYTF. The CDR3 DNA follows: TGTGCCACCAGTGACGAAGGGGGCTATGGCTACACCTTC.

The chain carries TRBV6-5 and TRBJ1-2, with a weak D call TRBD1 (5 bases). Germline V gives CDR1 MNHEY, CDR2 SVGAGI. Trimming left V 1 base short and J 0 bases short, with 12 bases between. The CDR3 is 16 residues long. The CDR3 loop reads CASSYWGVTTNYGYTF. The CDR3 DNA sequence: TGTGCCAGCAGTTACTGGGGGGTCACTACTAACTATGGCTACACCTTC.

This clone was observed a few times. The chain recombines TRBV18 with TRBJ2-3; perhaps TRBD2 as D (6 bases). Germline V gene lookup returns CDR1 KGHSH and CDR2 LQKENI. The CDR3 spans 15 residues. The ends were cut back, 5 bases at V and 4 bases at J, with 16 bases in the middle. Written as DNA, the CDR3 is TGTGCCAGCTCATCCTGGGGGGAACTAGCAGATACGCAGTATTTT. It specifies CASSSWGELADTQYF.

This clone was seen more than once but under ten times. The gene calls are TRBV19 and TRBJ1-1; unclear D gene. Between the trimmed V and J ends, which lost 3 bases and 1 base, there was a span of 6 bases. This CDR3 spans 13 amino acids. Per the germline V gene, CDR1 is LNHDA and CDR2 is SQIVND (reference sequence). CDR3 region: CASSIGENTEAFF. For the CDR3, the DNA is TGTGCCAGTAGTATCGGAGAGAACACTGAAGCTTTCTTT.

This chain links TRBV7-2 with TRBJ1-4; 7 bases line up with TRBD1. The CDR3 spans 12 residues. Germline assignment: CDR1 SGHTA and CDR2 FQGNSA. J gave up 10 bases and V 5 bases, and 4 bases lay outside the gene matches. Written as DNA, the CDR3 is TGTGCCAGCAGCCCCCAGGGGGGAAAACTGTTTTTT. As protein: CASSPQGGKLFF.

CDR3 sequence: CASRGAGNSPLHF. The CDR3 nucleotides read TGTGCCAGCCGGGGAGCCGGGAATTCACCCCTCCACTTT. The genes are TRBV7-6 and TRBJ1-6; D gene uncertain. The CDR3 consists of 13 residues. Germline CDR1 SGHVS, CDR2 FNYEAQ. The V end lost 8 bases, the J end lost 7 bases, and 12 bases lay between the germline ends.

V gene TRBV5-1 combines with J gene TRBJ2-1; D call uncertain. The V gene lost 0 bases and the J gene lost 7 bases, with 11 bases spanning the gap. The germline CDR1 and CDR2 sequences are SGHRS and YFSETQ. The CDR3 totals 14 residues. In nucleotides, the CDR3 is TGCGCCAGCAGCTTGGCGGTAGCAAGTAATGAGCAGTTCTTC. Translating gives CASSLAVASNEQFF.

The chain couples TRBV19 to TRBJ1-6; the match to TRBD1 covers 7 bases. Germline V CDR1 and CDR2: LNHDA, SQIVND (reference sequence). The trim removed 5 bases at V and 6 bases at J, leaving 10 bases unmatched. CDR3 length: 16 residues. CDR3 sequence reads: CASSPVTGVTNSPLHF. CDR3 DNA sequence: TGTGCCAGTAGTCCGGTTACAGGGGTTACTAATTCACCCCTCCACTTT.

The chain carries TRBV3-1 (or the pseudogene TRBV3-2) and TRBJ1-3, with D possibly matching TRBD1 (6 bases). This CDR3 is 18 amino acids long. V lost 0 bases to trimming and J lost 0 bases, with 15 bases between them. Looked up from germline, CDR1 is LGHDT and CDR2 is YNNKEL (reference sequence). CDR3 region: CASSQDLNLGGSGNTIYF. The CDR3 bases are TGTGCCAGCAGCCAAGACCTAAACTTAGGGGGCTCTGGAAACACCATATATTTT.